A single sample gave rise to the 31 T cell receptor beta chains below, sequenced in a study of low-dose radiotherapy and immunotherapy resistance in tumors. Alpha and beta chains were covered, as first-strand cDNA relied on TRAV- and TRBV-specific primers. PCR amplification of the TCRs was performed with Phusion for approximately 20 PCR cycles, and it relied on a constant-region primer together with a V-primer adapter. TCRdb fed the reads into MiXCR, producing one record per CDR3 protein. The data show just over 90,000 distinct CDR3 sequences, about 20% seen once. The time point here: after trial treatment. Specified treatment: LDRT plus nivolumab, ipilimumab, low-dose cyclophosphamide and aspirin (RACIN trial). The sequences come from PBMCs, collected after low-dose radiotherapy plus immunotherapy. All receptors derive from a female donor with ovarian cancer.

This clonotype was detected ten times or more. This chain links TRBV6-2 or TRBV6-3 with TRBJ2-2, with 8 bases fitting TRBD1. V lost 7 bases to trimming and J lost 6 bases; unmatched junction nucleotides: 22. The CDR3 has 19 residues. Germline V gene data show CDR1 as MNHEY and CDR2 as SVGEGT. CDR3 sequence (DNA): TGTGCCAGCACCAACGGTGAACCGATTAGGACAGGGTCGGCCGGGGAGCTGTTTTTT. It translates to CASTNGEPIRTGSAGELFF.

This sequence joins TRBV6-2 or TRBV6-3 and TRBJ2-7; 8 bases fit TRBD2. The junction had 7 bases not matched to a gene; V was cut back by 2 bases and J by 7 bases. This CDR3 has 14 amino acids. CDR1 is MNHEY and CDR2 is SVGEGT in the germline V gene. CDR3 region: CASSYGLASREQYF. For the CDR3, the DNA is TGTGCCAGCAGTTACGGACTAGCCTCTCGGGAGCAGTACTTC.

In this sample, this clonotype turned up a few times. The chain is built from TRBV20-1 and TRBJ1-5; 11 bases match TRBD1. V dropped 6 bases and J dropped 7; count of bases not matched to a gene: 5. The CDR3 is 13 residues long. CDR1 is DFQATT and CDR2 is SNEGSKA in the germline V gene (reference sequence). The CDR3, as DNA: TGCAGTGCGCGGACAGGGGGCGGGCAGCCCCAGCATTTT. It is translated as CSARTGGGQPQHF.

This clonotype was counted ten times or more. The chain links TRBV20-1 to TRBJ2-3; TRBD2 matches 13 bases. The CDR3 spans 17 residues. V lost 4 bases to trimming and J lost 1 base; unmatched junction nucleotides: 8. CDR1 and CDR2 (germline): DFQATT, SNEGSKA (reference sequence). CDR3 region: CSATSPGLAGRTDTQYF. The CDR3 DNA is TGCAGTGCTACGAGTCCGGGACTAGCGGGGCGCACAGATACGCAGTATTTT.

This clonotype was recorded at least ten times. The V gene is TRBV6-2 or TRBV6-3, the J gene TRBJ2-6, with D perhaps matching TRBD1 (5 bases). The CDR3 is 18 residues long. Per germline, CDR1 MNHEY and CDR2 SVGEGT. V lost 7 bases and J 0 bases, leaving 19 bases between the germline ends. The CDR3 sequence: CASTRTGPPFSGANVLTF. The CDR3 nucleotides read TGTGCCAGCACCCGTACAGGCCCTCCATTCTCTGGGGCCAACGTCCTGACTTTC.

This clonotype was observed at least ten times. The chain has TRBV20-1 and TRBJ2-1, with 14 bases matching TRBD2. The junction had 5 bases not matched to a gene; V was cut back by 5 bases and J by 8 bases. The CDR3 spans 14 residues. CDR1 is DFQATT, CDR2 SNEGSKA, per germline (reference sequence). The CDR3 nucleotides are TGCAGTGCTGGGACTAGCGGGAGTCTGTATGAGCAGTTCTTC. It encodes CSAGTSGSLYEQFF.

Note on this clonotype: At one end, the junction sequence differs from germline, possibly due to a read error. This chain connects TRBV5-1 to TRBJ1-1; 9 bases map to TRBD1. Germline V gene sequence: CDR1 SGHRS, CDR2 YFSETQ. The CDR3 is 16 residues long. The CDR3 loop reads CASGTRQGGSNTEAFF. The DNA of the CDR3 is TGCGCCAGCGGCACTCGACAGGGGGGAAGTAATACTGAAGCCTTCTTT.

This clonotype was recorded many times. This chain uses TRBV20-1 with TRBJ2-7, with TRBD2 matching 10 bases. CDR1 is DFQATT, CDR2 SNEGSKA, per germline (reference sequence). CDR3 length: 14 residues. Germline trimming cut 6 bases from V and 3 bases from J; bases unmatched to any gene: 8. CDR3 nucleotides: TGCAGTGCCCGACCCATAGCGGGAGGCTACGAGCAGTACTTC. It is translated as CSARPIAGGYEQYF.

This clonotype showed up many times. The rearrangement links TRBV6-2 or TRBV6-3 to TRBJ2-3; D may be TRBD1 (6 bases). From germline, CDR1 is MNHEY and CDR2 SVGEGT. Trimming stripped 8 bases from V and 4 bases from J, with 19 bases between. CDR3 size: 15 residues. CDR3: CASVPSGGPSDTQYF. Written as DNA, the CDR3 is TGTGCCAGCGTCCCGAGTGGGGGCCCTTCAGATACGCAGTATTTT.

This clonotype was observed many times. The chain is built from TRBV28 and TRBJ2-6; D may correspond to TRBD1 or TRBD2 (5 bases each). There are 16 residues in the CDR3. Germline assignment: CDR1 MDHEN and CDR2 SYDVKM. V was shortened by 6 bases and J by 1 base, with 13 bases between the two germline ends. CDR3 bases: TGTGCCAGCAGGTGGGGACGGTGGTCTGGGGCCAACGTCCTGACTTTC. Translated: CASRWGRWSGANVLTF.

This clonotype was counted many times. J is TRBJ2-1 and V is TRBV18; possibly TRBD1 for D (5 bases). Germline V CDR1 and CDR2: KGHSH, LQKENI. The V end was cut by 5 bases, the J end by 5 bases, with 10 bases between. This CDR3 region has 13 residues. This chain's CDR3 is CASSSQENNEQFF. In DNA, the CDR3 is TGTGCCAGCTCATCACAGGAGAACAATGAGCAGTTCTTC.

This clonotype showed up many times. This sequence joins TRBV12-3 or TRBV12-4 and TRBJ2-2; the match to TRBD1 covers 10 bases. The V and J ends lost 2 bases and 2 bases, in that order; junction bases with no gene match: 11. The CDR3 has 19 amino acids. CDR3 DNA sequence: TGTGCCAGCAGTTTACGCCAGACAGGGGGCTTTTTTAACACCGGGGAGCTGTTTTTT. Amino acids: CASSLRQTGGFFNTGELFF.

This clonotype was counted at least ten times. J is TRBJ2-2 and V is TRBV20-1; D not certain. The CDR3 extends over 16 amino acids. Looked up from germline, CDR1 is DFQATT and CDR2 is SNEGSKA (reference sequence). Trimming pared 6 bases from V and 5 bases from J, leaving 22 bases between. CDR3 in DNA: TGCAGTGCCACTTATCCCCGCGGACCTGGTACCGGGGAGCTGTTTTTT. Translating gives CSATYPRGPGTGELFF.

In its sample, this clonotype was seen many times. This sequence joins TRBV20-1 and TRBJ1-5; TRBD1 is a possible D gene (6 bases). Looked up from germline, CDR1 is DFQATT and CDR2 is SNEGSKA (reference sequence). The CDR3 consists of 15 residues. V gave up 1 base and J gave up 0 bases, with 10 bases separating them. CDR3 sequence reads: CSARVRQDSNQPQHF. DNA of the CDR3: TGCAGTGCTAGAGTCCGACAGGATAGCAATCAGCCCCAGCATTTT.

This clonotype was seen at least ten times. This CDR3 is CSVLRRGGFGYGYTF. CDR3 DNA: TGCAGTGTTCTTAGGCGGGGGGGCTTCGGCTATGGCTACACCTTC. The chain is built from TRBV20-1 and TRBJ1-2; tentatively, D is TRBD1 (6 bases). V was shortened by 7 bases and J by 4 bases, with 22 bases between the two germline ends. The CDR3 is 15 residues long. Germline V CDR1 and CDR2: DFQATT, SNEGSKA (reference sequence).

This clonotype occurred many times. This chain uses TRBV7-2 with TRBJ2-3, with TRBD2 identical over 14 bases. The V and J ends lost 1 base and 1 base, in that order; junction bases with no gene match: 1. Germline CDR1 SGHTA, CDR2 FQGNSA. The CDR3 spans 17 residues. CDR3 sequence: CASSLGLAGGRTDTQYF. CDR3 nucleotide sequence: TGTGCCAGCAGCTTAGGACTAGCGGGGGGGCGCACAGATACGCAGTATTTT. The full variable domain, in which reference TRBV7-2 and TRBJ2-3 provide the parts outside the CDR3, is GAGVSQSPSNKVTEKGKDVELRCDPISGHTALYWYRQSLGQGLEFLIYFQGNSAPDKSGLPSDRFSAERTGGSVSTLTIQRTQQEDSAVYLCASSLGLAGGRTDTQYFGPGTRLTVL.

The sample holds many counts of this clonotype. This rearrangement joins TRBV6-2 or TRBV6-3 to TRBJ1-5, with 10 bases matching TRBD1. CDR3 length equals 17 residues. Germline CDR1 reads MNHEY; CDR2 reads SVGEGT. The ends lost 5 bases at V and 4 bases at J; junction bases unmatched: 11. CDR3 DNA: TGTGCCAGCAGTGAAGGTAGGACAGGGGGGATGAATCAGCCCCAGCATTTT. It specifies CASSEGRTGGMNQPQHF.

On this clonotype itself: A far larger clone is off by one base, so a read error is likely. The gene calls are TRBV5-6 and TRBJ2-1; either TRBD1 or TRBD2 may supply D (5 bases each). Germline values: CDR1 SGHDT, CDR2 YYEEEE. The CDR3 length is 13 residues. V was shortened by 2 bases and J by 10 bases, with 13 bases between the two germline ends. The CDR3 loop reads CASSFRDPYEQFF. The CDR3 coding sequence is TGTGCCAGCAGCTTCCGGGACCCCTACGAGCAGTTCTTC.

In this sample, this clonotype turned up many times. The rearrangement links TRBV6-2 or TRBV6-3 to TRBJ1-5; D gene uncertain. V lost 7 bases and J 4 bases, leaving 11 bases between the germline ends. Germline V gives CDR1 MNHEY, CDR2 SVGEGT. This CDR3 spans 13 amino acids. This CDR3 is CASITDQNQPQHF. CDR3 sequence (DNA): TGTGCCAGCATCACGGACCAGAATCAGCCCCAGCATTTT.

This clonotype has at least ten counts. The gene calls are TRBV5-8 and TRBJ2-7; D not certain. The germline gives CDR1 SGHTS, CDR2 YDEGEE. Trimming pared 1 base from V and 3 bases from J, leaving 14 bases between. CDR3 length: 15 amino acids. CDR3 sequence: CASSLNAGGVYEQYF. CDR3 sequence (DNA): TGTGCCAGCAGCTTGAATGCAGGCGGTGTCTACGAGCAGTACTTC.

Many counts were recorded for this clonotype. The rearrangement uses TRBV12-3 or TRBV12-4 and TRBJ2-3; D gene unclear. This CDR3 spans 12 amino acids. V lost 6 bases and J lost 5, with 9 bases in between. CDR3 in DNA: TGTGCCAGCAGGCCCCAAAGAGATACGCAGTATTTT. Translating gives CASRPQRDTQYF.

This clonotype was recorded many times. The chain combines TRBV6-2 or TRBV6-3 with TRBJ1-3, with 7 nucleotides matching TRBD1. This CDR3 has 15 residues. Germline CDR1 reads MNHEY; CDR2 reads SVGEGT. Germline trimming cut 5 bases from V and 1 base from J; bases unmatched to any gene: 5. CDR3 residues: CASSIDRDSGNTIYF. CDR3 in DNA: TGTGCCAGCAGTATCGACAGGGATTCTGGAAACACCATATATTTT.

The chain links TRBV9 to TRBJ2-3; D is uncertain. The germline V and J ends were trimmed by 0 bases and 3 bases, with 5 bases remaining between them. CDR1 and CDR2 from the germline V gene are SGDLS and YYNGEE. The length of the CDR3 is 13 residues. This CDR3 reads CASSVARTDTQYF. The CDR3 coding sequence is TGTGCCAGCAGCGTAGCGAGGACAGATACGCAGTATTTT.

This clonotype came up many times. The V call is TRBV7-9, the J call TRBJ2-7; a possible D gene is TRBD2 (5 bases). CDR3 length: 15 amino acids. Germline CDR1 reads SEHNR; CDR2 reads FQNEAQ (reference sequence). V lost 1 base and J 3 bases, leaving 13 bases between the germline ends. Here the CDR3 DNA reads TGTGCCAGCAGCTTAGAGAGGGCAGCTTTCTACGAGCAGTACTTC. It is translated as CASSLERAAFYEQYF.

In this sample, this clonotype turned up many times. V is TRBV6-8 and J is TRBJ1-2; D unclear. Germline-derived CDR1 and CDR2 are MNHGY and SAAAGT. This CDR3 contains 13 residues. The germline V and J ends were trimmed by 6 bases and 3 bases, with 11 bases remaining between them. CDR3 nucleotide sequence: TGTGCCAGCAGCCTAGACGGCTACTATGGCTACACCTTC. This gives the protein CASSLDGYYGYTF.

As to this clonotype: This is likely an artifact of a read error, given a far larger clone one base away. V usage is TRBV7-3 and J usage is TRBJ2-1, with D tentatively TRBD1 (6 bases). CDR1 and CDR2 from the germline V gene are SGHTA and FQGTGA. The germline V and J ends were trimmed by 3 bases and 10 bases, with 16 bases remaining between them. There are 14 residues in the CDR3. The CDR3 protein is CASSLNDRIGEQFF. In DNA form, the CDR3 reads TGTGCCAGCAGCTTGAATGACAGGATCGGGGAGCAGTTCTTC.

J is TRBJ2-6 and V is TRBV12-3 or TRBV12-4, with D unresolved. The CDR3 covers 14 residues. With 2 bases removed from V and 0 bases from J, the gap between germline ends came to 2 bases. The CDR3 coding sequence is TGTGCCAGCAGTTTAACCTCTGGGGCCAACGTCCTGACTTTC. Its protein product is CASSLTSGANVLTF.

The gene calls are TRBV5-5 and TRBJ1-2; D is unresolved. Germline values: CDR1 SGHKS, CDR2 YYEKEE (reference sequence). The germline V and J ends were trimmed by 4 bases and 0 bases, with 16 bases remaining between them. This CDR3 is built from 16 residues. In nucleotides, the CDR3 is TGTGCCAGCAGCGCGGCGCAGTCAGCAGCTAACTATGGCTACACCTTC. It translates to CASSAAQSAANYGYTF. The complete variable domain, with remaining parts taken from reference TRBV5-5 and TRBJ1-2, reads DAGVTQSPTHLIKTRGQQVTLRCSPISGHKSVSWYQQVLGQGPQFIFQYYEKEERGRGNFPDRFSARQFPNYSSELNVNALLLGDSALYLCASSAAQSAANYGYTFGSGTRLTVV.

This clonotype was detected a few times. The V and J genes are TRBV7-8 and TRBJ2-3; TRBD2 aligns across 8 bases. This CDR3 has 17 residues. Germline assignment: CDR1 SGHVS and CDR2 FQNEAQ. Trimming took 5 bases from V and 0 from J; bases not matched to a gene: 10. CDR3 protein: CASSPFTSGSSTDTQYF. CDR3 sequence (DNA): TGTGCCAGCAGCCCATTTACTAGCGGTTCTAGCACAGATACGCAGTATTTT.

This clonotype was seen repeatedly, ten times or more. This sequence joins TRBV19 and TRBJ1-3; D is unclear. V was cut by 3 bases and J by 0 bases, with 9 bases left in between. Per germline, CDR1 LNHDA and CDR2 SQIVND (reference sequence). This CDR3 has 15 residues. The CDR3 here is CASSITDYSGNTIYF. Here the CDR3 DNA reads TGTGCCAGTAGTATTACGGATTACTCTGGAAACACCATATATTTT.

This clonotype was counted at least ten times. The chain couples TRBV4-2 to TRBJ2-1, with D maybe TRBD2 (5 bases). V lost 5 bases and J lost 1, with 18 bases in between. This CDR3 comprises 17 residues. CDR1 is LGHNA and CDR2 is YNFKEQ in the germline V gene. This chain's CDR3 is CASSSRGSSTSYNEQFF. CDR3 sequence (DNA): TGTGCCAGCAGCTCACGGGGTAGCTCTACTTCCTACAATGAGCAGTTCTTC.